This T cell receptor beta chain comes out of a study of cytotoxic CD8 clonotypes in ibrutinib-treated CLL. Study background: The patients, around 12 relapsed/refractory and approximately 15 treatment-naive, included 17 who were IGHV unmutated. After treatment lasting a median about twelve months, range 6 to 36, response samples were collected.

The CDR3 consists of 15 residues. V was cut by 5 bases and J by 6 bases, with 17 bases left in between. The germline V gene has CDR1 SEHNR and CDR2 FQNEAQ (reference sequence). Study-wide points: The public clonotypes identified were infrequent and showed contraction or stability on treatment.

Sequencing was designed to attain a depth spanning 1 in 200,000 to 1 in 1 million T cells. Repertoires were generated with immunoSEQ multiplex PCR, while TCRdb's copy carries only in-frame clones and drops some. Of over 130,000 clones detected, over 75% appear once; the ten largest clones hold 7.5% to 9%. With respect to this clone: As yet, its antigen is unknown.

The chain carries TRBV7-9 and TRBJ1-5, with D perhaps TRBD1 (6 bases). The sample was PBMCs, taken after 36 months of ibrutinib treatment. The sequence was collected from a human donor with chronic lymphocytic leukemia. The CDR3 reads CASSRADSGFQPQHF. CDR3 nucleotide sequence: TGTGCCAGCAGCCGGGCGGACAGTGGGTTTCAGCCCCAGCATTTT.